This T cell receptor (beta chain) came from a study of neurological immune-mediated disorders. Germline CDR1 reads KGHSH; CDR2 reads LQKENI. V lost 3 bases and J lost 9, with 9 bases in between. The CDR3 sequence is 12 residues long. This clonotype occurred many times. Time point indicated: longitudinal time-point 3. TCRdb called the 5' RACE reads again in MiXCR, with one record for every CDR3 protein. The sample lists 45,000 to 65,000 distinct CDR3 sequences, more than 7% occurring once. Sequencing was done on a sample of PBMCs. The TCR comes from a woman aged 40-49 years in good health. This chain joins TRBV18 and TRBJ2-1, with D hard to call. This CDR3 is CASSPERSEQFF. CDR3 in DNA: TGTGCCAGCTCACCCGAGCGAAGTGAGCAGTTCTTC.